This TCR beta chain was obtained from a study of cytomegalovirus exposure and HLA in healthy donors. Study-wide background: Sequencing of roughly 180 million T cells in an earlier analysis found 100 million or so unique TCR beta sequences. General study results and limits: The study recorded some 160 TCR beta chains that were cytomegalovirus-associated.

Germline values: CDR1 SEHNR, CDR2 FQNEAQ (reference sequence). Between the trimmed V and J ends, which lost 5 bases and 2 bases, there was a span of 22 bases. The CDR3 extends over 19 amino acids. A multiplex PCR was run with 60 Vbeta primers and 13 Jbeta primers. Clones were read by immunoSEQ multiplex PCR, and TCRdb kept only the in-frame ones, dropping some. The data hold under 200,000 clones, with approximately 11% observed a single time. Of note for this clone: The antigen is unknown.

Source material: PBMCs. This clonotype was obtained from a man over 45 in good health and CMV-seropositive. V is TRBV7-9 and J is TRBJ2-6; D may be TRBD2 (6 bases). The CDR3, as DNA: TGTGCCAGCAGCCTCCCAAAGGAGGGAACACTAGCTGGGGCCAACGTCCTGACTTTC. Its protein product is CASSLPKEGTLAGANVLTF.